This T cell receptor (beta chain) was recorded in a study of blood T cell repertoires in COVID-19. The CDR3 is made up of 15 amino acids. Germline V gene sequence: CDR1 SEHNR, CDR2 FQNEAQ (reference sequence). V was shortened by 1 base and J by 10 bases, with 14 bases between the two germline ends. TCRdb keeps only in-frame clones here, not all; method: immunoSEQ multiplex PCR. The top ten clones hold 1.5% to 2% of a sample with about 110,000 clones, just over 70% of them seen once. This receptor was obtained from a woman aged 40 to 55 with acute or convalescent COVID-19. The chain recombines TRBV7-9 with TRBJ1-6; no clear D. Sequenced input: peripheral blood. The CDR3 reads CASSLESGEWSPLHF. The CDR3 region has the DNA TGTGCCAGCAGCTTAGAGAGCGGGGAATGGTCACCCCTCCACTTT.